Listed here are 29 T cell receptor beta chains from one sample, sequenced in a study of cytomegalovirus exposure and HLA in healthy donors. PCR used 60 Vbeta primers and 13 Jbeta primers. Repertoires were generated with immunoSEQ multiplex PCR, while TCRdb's copy carries only in-frame clones and drops some. The sample lists 150,000 to 200,000 clones; roughly four fifths were seen once. Sequencing was performed on PBMCs. The receptors were gathered from a man aged 45-65 years in good health and CMV-seropositive.

Concerning this clone: Because the CDR3's place on the DNA is in doubt, the DNA is left out and the CDR3 is given as listed by TCRdb. V is TRBV6-1 and J is TRBJ1-2. CDR1 MNHNS and CDR2 SASEGT come from the germline V gene. The CDR3 region is 11 residues in length, termini included. CDR3 region: CASSEVGGGTF.

The V call is TRBV19, the J call TRBJ1-6; maybe TRBD1 (5 bases). V was clipped by 2 bases and J by 10 bases, with 12 bases between them. CDR1 is LNHDA, CDR2 SQIVND, per germline (reference sequence). CDR3 size: 14 residues. CDR3 amino acids: CASSIMATESPLHF. CDR3 DNA: TGTGCCAGTAGTATAATGGCGACAGAATCACCCCTCCACTTT.

The chain carries TRBV7-2 and TRBJ2-7; the D gene is possibly TRBD2 (6 bases). The V end was cut by 1 base, the J end by 8 bases, with 12 bases between. Germline V gives CDR1 SGHTA, CDR2 FQGNSA. The CDR3 is 13 residues long. CDR3 sequence: CASSLGVLAKQYF. The CDR3 coding sequence is TGTGCCAGCAGCTTAGGGGTCCTAGCGAAGCAGTACTTC.

The rearrangement joins TRBV19 to TRBJ1-2; D is perhaps TRBD1 (5 bases). V was cut by 4 bases and J by 2 bases, with 11 bases left in between. Germline CDR1 LNHDA, CDR2 SQIVND (reference sequence). The CDR3 extends over 14 amino acids. This chain's CDR3 is CASSTRAWNYGYTF. The CDR3 region has the DNA TGTGCCAGTAGTACCAGGGCCTGGAACTATGGCTACACCTTC. The complete variable domain, with remaining parts taken from reference TRBV19 and TRBJ1-2, reads DGGITQSPKYLFRKEGQNVTLSCEQNLNHDAMYWYRQDPGQGLRLIYYSQIVNDFQKGDIAEGYSVSREKKESFPLTVTSAQKNPTAFYLCASSTRAWNYGYTFGSGTRLTVV.

The chain links TRBV18 to TRBJ2-3; 10 bases map to TRBD2. The CDR3 sequence is 17 residues long. In germline, CDR1 is KGHSH, CDR2 LQKENI. The J segment lost 4 bases and the V segment lost 3 bases, leaving 10 bases of the junction unmatched. The CDR3 region has the DNA TGTGCCAGCTCACCTACCCGGCTAGCGGGAGTCCCAGATACGCAGTATTTT. It yields the protein CASSPTRLAGVPDTQYF. Using reference TRBV18 and TRBJ2-3 for the parts outside the CDR3, the full variable domain is NAGVMQNPRHLVRRRGQEARLRCSPMKGHSHVYWYRQLPEEGLKFMVYLQKENIIDESGMPKERFSAEFPKEGPSILRIQQVVRGDSAAYFCASSPTRLAGVPDTQYFGPGTRLTVL.

The table lists this clone with a count of one. The chain carries TRBV19 and TRBJ1-3; the D is unclear. The CDR3 length is 16 residues. Looked up from germline, CDR1 is LNHDA and CDR2 is SQIVND (reference sequence). V was pared by 3 bases and J by 0 bases, with 12 bases between. The CDR3 sequence is CASSMGFPNSGNTIYF. The DNA for the CDR3 is TGTGCCAGTAGTATGGGCTTCCCTAACTCTGGAAACACCATATATTTT.

The J gene is TRBJ2-5, the V gene TRBV7-9; 7 nucleotides line up with TRBD2. The junction had 15 bases not matched to a gene; V was cut back by 5 bases and J by 3 bases. The length of the CDR3 is 17 residues. Germline assignment: CDR1 SEHNR and CDR2 FQNEAQ (reference sequence). DNA for the CDR3: TGTGCCAGCAGCCTGCCATTTACGCGGGAGCTGAAAGAGACCCAGTACTTC. It translates to CASSLPFTRELKETQYF.

The rearrangement joins TRBV7-9 to TRBJ2-1; 9 bases align to TRBD2. Germline values: CDR1 SEHNR, CDR2 FQNEAQ (reference sequence). The CDR3 sequence is 16 residues long. V gave up 0 bases and J gave up 7 bases; unmatched junction bases: 7. The CDR3 DNA reads as TGTGCCAGCAGCTTAGCGAGACTAGCGGACGGTAATGAGCAGTTCTTC. This codes for CASSLARLADGNEQFF. The full variable domain, completed using reference TRBV7-9 and TRBJ2-1, is DTGVSQNPRHKITKRGQNVTFRCDPISEHNRLYWYRQTLGQGPEFLTYFQNEAQLEKSRLLSDRFSAERPKGSFSTLEIQRTEQGDSAMYLCASSLARLADGNEQFFGPGTRLTVL.

The chain recombines TRBV11-3 with TRBJ2-1, with a tentative D call TRBD2 (6 bases). Germline assignment: CDR1 SGHNT and CDR2 YENEEA. The length of the CDR3 is 16 residues. The ends were cut back, 1 base at V and 2 bases at J, with 12 bases in the middle. The CDR3 bases are TGTGCCAGCAGCTTAGCCGAGCGGGCTCCCTACAATGAGCAGTTCTTC. Amino acids: CASSLAERAPYNEQFF.

The chain couples TRBV19 to TRBJ2-3, with 8 bases lining up with TRBD1. The germline CDR1 and CDR2 sequences are LNHDA and SQIVND (reference sequence). Trimming cost V 6 bases and J 5 bases; bases outside gene matches: 4. The CDR3 extends over 13 amino acids. CDR3: CASSQDREDTQYF. The CDR3 DNA reads as TGTGCCAGTAGCCAGGACAGGGAAGATACGCAGTATTTT.

This sequence joins TRBV15 and TRBJ1-4; D gene unclear. Germline-derived CDR1 and CDR2 are LNHNV and YYDKDF (reference sequence). The CDR3 spans 17 residues. V was pared by 2 bases and J by 8 bases, with 21 bases between. CDR3 amino acids: CATSRNSGGRAYEKLFF. Written as DNA, the CDR3 is TGTGCCACCAGCAGAAATAGTGGAGGGCGCGCCTACGAAAAACTGTTTTTT.

In regard to this clone: The sample carries other DNA sequences with the same CDR3. CDR3 nucleotides: TGTGCCAGCAGTCCCCCACGGAGTACTGAAGCTTTCTTT. It yields the protein CASSPPRSTEAFF. V and J are TRBV6-5 and TRBJ1-1; D is undetermined. The CDR3 extends over 13 amino acids. V lost 5 bases to trimming and J lost 5 bases, with 12 bases between them. Germline V gene lookup returns CDR1 MNHEY and CDR2 SVGAGI.

This rearrangement joins TRBV19 to TRBJ2-1, with 12 bases fitting TRBD2. V trimming: 0 bases; J trimming: 0 bases; junction bases outside the gene matches: 3. Per germline, CDR1 LNHDA and CDR2 SQIVND (reference sequence). This CDR3 comprises 18 residues. This chain's CDR3 is CASSIEGLAGYSYNEQFF. CDR3 sequence (DNA): TGTGCCAGTAGTATAGAGGGACTAGCGGGCTACTCCTACAATGAGCAGTTCTTC. Full variable domain (missing parts from reference TRBV19 and TRBJ2-1): DGGITQSPKYLFRKEGQNVTLSCEQNLNHDAMYWYRQDPGQGLRLIYYSQIVNDFQKGDIAEGYSVSREKKESFPLTVTSAQKNPTAFYLCASSIEGLAGYSYNEQFFGPGTRLTVL.

V is TRBV6-1 and J is TRBJ2-1; 10 bases align to TRBD1. Germline loops: CDR1 MNHNS, CDR2 SASEGT. The trim removed 0 bases at V and 10 bases at J, leaving 12 bases unmatched. This CDR3 has 17 amino acids. The DNA of the CDR3 is TGTGCCAGCAGTGAAGCGCTGGAGACAGGGGGCGGGGGGGAGCAGTTCTTC. It yields the protein CASSEALETGGGGEQFF.

V and J are TRBV10-3 and TRBJ2-7; D is uncertain. This CDR3 contains 12 residues. Germline V gene data show CDR1 as ENHRY and CDR2 as SYGVKD. V was trimmed by 2 bases and J by 3 bases, leaving 5 bases between them. The CDR3 DNA follows: TGTGCCATCAGTGAGGGCAGCTACGAGCAGTACTTC. Its translation: CAISEGSYEQYF.

This chain connects TRBV6-1 to TRBJ2-2; 7 bases match TRBD2. CDR1 MNHNS and CDR2 SASEGT come from the germline V gene. The CDR3 covers 15 residues. V was pared by 6 bases and J by 1 base, with 5 bases of the junction left unmatched. DNA of the CDR3: TGTGCCAGCAGAACCGGCGGGAGGAACACCGGGGAGCTGTTTTTT. Protein: CASRTGGRNTGELFF.

This chain joins TRBV6-6 and TRBJ2-5, with 9 bases aligning to TRBD2. Germline values: CDR1 MNHNY, CDR2 SVGAGI (reference sequence). The CDR3 consists of 15 residues. V trimming: 0 bases; J trimming: 5 bases; junction bases outside the gene matches: 4. CDR3 sequence reads: CASSYSGGLAETQYF. The CDR3 DNA is TGTGCCAGCAGTTACTCTGGAGGACTAGCGGAGACCCAGTACTTC.

The chain combines TRBV19 with TRBJ2-2; tentatively, D is TRBD1 (6 bases). Germline V gene sequence: CDR1 LNHDA, CDR2 SQIVND (reference sequence). The ends were cut back, 7 bases at V and 3 bases at J, with 15 bases in the middle. There are 15 residues in the CDR3. CDR3 region: CASISRDTYTGELFF. The DNA for the CDR3 is TGTGCCAGTATCTCCCGGGACACCTACACCGGGGAGCTGTTTTTT.

This clone appeared a single time. The chain recombines TRBV9 with TRBJ2-7; unclear D gene. Per germline, CDR1 SGDLS and CDR2 YYNGEE. Trimming pared 0 bases from V and 0 bases from J, leaving 13 bases between. There are 16 residues in the CDR3. For the CDR3, the DNA is TGTGCCAGCAGCGTAGGATTGGGCGCAAGCTCCTACGAGCAGTACTTC. This translates into CASSVGLGASSYEQYF.

This rearrangement joins TRBV5-1 to TRBJ2-3; the D gene is possibly TRBD1 (6 bases). The V end lost 3 bases, the J end lost 0 bases, and 8 bases lay between the germline ends. Germline V gene sequence: CDR1 SGHRS, CDR2 YFSETQ. The length of the CDR3 is 14 residues. The CDR3 reads CASSSGQSTDTQYF. The CDR3 region has the DNA TGCGCCAGCAGCTCCGGACAGAGCACAGATACGCAGTATTTT.

The V call is TRBV7-3, the J call TRBJ1-2, with a possible D match to TRBD1 (5 bases). Trimming removed 5 bases from V and 5 bases from J, with 18 bases in between. Germline V gives CDR1 SGHTA, CDR2 FQGTGA. There are 15 residues in the CDR3. The CDR3 loop is CASSESPAGRYGYTF. Here the CDR3 DNA reads TGTGCCAGCAGCGAATCCCCGGCAGGGAGGTATGGCTACACCTTC.

The chain links TRBV11-2 to TRBJ2-1; D is possibly TRBD2 (5 bases). CDR1 and CDR2 (germline): SGHAT, FQNNGV. The CDR3 has 14 residues. Between the trimmed V and J ends, which lost 5 bases and 1 base, there was a span of 9 bases. The chain's CDR3 is CASSRPGSYNEQFF. The CDR3 region has the DNA TGTGCCAGCAGCCGCCCGGGATCCTACAATGAGCAGTTCTTC.

This chain joins TRBV7-2 and TRBJ2-1; D may be TRBD2 (7 bases). This CDR3 is built from 14 residues. Trimming pared 5 bases from V and 6 bases from J, leaving 14 bases between. The germline CDR1 and CDR2 sequences are SGHTA and FQGNSA. CDR3 amino acids: CASSLSGGRNEQFF. The CDR3 DNA is TGTGCCAGCAGCCTCTCCGGGGGGCGCAATGAGCAGTTCTTC.

V is TRBV15 and J is TRBJ2-5; TRBD1 matches at 7 bases. The germline V gene encodes CDR1 LNHNV and CDR2 YYDKDF (reference sequence). The junction had 8 bases not matched to a gene; V was cut back by 1 base and J by 3 bases. The CDR3 runs 16 residues. CDR3 region: CATSRGEGDSEETQYF. As DNA, the CDR3 is TGTGCCACCAGCAGAGGGGAAGGGGACAGCGAAGAGACCCAGTACTTC.

The chain carries TRBV28 and TRBJ2-3; D ambiguous. Trimming pared 2 bases from V and 8 bases from J, leaving 17 bases between. Per the germline V gene, CDR1 is MDHEN and CDR2 is SYDVKM. CDR3 length: 15 amino acids. As DNA, the CDR3 is TGTGCCAGCAGTTTAGAGGTGGCCTTAGGTAGTACGCAGTATTTT. Translating gives CASSLEVALGSTQYF.

The chain joins TRBV9 to TRBJ2-3; D gene ambiguous. The CDR3 is made up of 16 amino acids. Trimming cost V 0 bases and J 0 bases, with 11 bases left between them. CDR1 is SGDLS, CDR2 YYNGEE, per germline. The CDR3: CASSVALGASTDTQYF. For the CDR3, the DNA is TGTGCCAGCAGCGTAGCTCTGGGCGCTAGCACAGATACGCAGTATTTT.

CDR3 bases: TGTGCCAGCAGCAAAGTCTCGGGGGAGCTCCAGAATAGGTTCTTC. It encodes CASSKVSGELQNRFF. The V gene is TRBV21-1, the J gene TRBJ2-1; the table calls TRBD2, which could not be checked here. TRBV21-1 is a recognized pseudogene. This CDR3 is 15 amino acids long.

This sequence joins TRBV4-1 and TRBJ1-5, with D unclear. V lost 4 bases to trimming and J lost 3 bases, with 16 bases between them. Germline loops: CDR1 MGHRA, CDR2 YSYEKL. This CDR3 contains 16 residues. CDR3 nucleotide sequence: TGCGCCAGCAGCCGAACGTACGGTTTATCCAATCAGCCCCAGCATTTT. Its translation: CASSRTYGLSNQPQHF.

The chain has TRBV27 and TRBJ2-1, with a weak D call TRBD2 (6 bases). The CDR3 runs 13 residues. CDR1 MNHEY and CDR2 SMNVEV come from the germline V gene (reference sequence). Trimming left V 7 bases short and J 9 bases short, with 16 bases between. The CDR3 DNA sequence: TGTGCCAGCAACTTGGAGGGCCTCGGTGAGCAGTTCTTC. As protein: CASNLEGLGEQFF.